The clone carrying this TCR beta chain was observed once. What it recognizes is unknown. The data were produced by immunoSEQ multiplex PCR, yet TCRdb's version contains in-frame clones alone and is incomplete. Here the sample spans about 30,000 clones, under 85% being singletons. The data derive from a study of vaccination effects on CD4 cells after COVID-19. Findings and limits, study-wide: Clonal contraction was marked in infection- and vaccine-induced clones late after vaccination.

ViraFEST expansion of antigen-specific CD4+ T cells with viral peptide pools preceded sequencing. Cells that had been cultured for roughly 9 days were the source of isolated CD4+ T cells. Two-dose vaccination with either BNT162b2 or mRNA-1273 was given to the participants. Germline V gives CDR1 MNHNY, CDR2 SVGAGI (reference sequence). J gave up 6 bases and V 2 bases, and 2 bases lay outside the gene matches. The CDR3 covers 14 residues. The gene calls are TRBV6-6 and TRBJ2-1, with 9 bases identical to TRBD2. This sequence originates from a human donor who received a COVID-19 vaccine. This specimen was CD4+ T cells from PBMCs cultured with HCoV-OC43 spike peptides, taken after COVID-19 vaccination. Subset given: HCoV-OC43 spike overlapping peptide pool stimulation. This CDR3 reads CASSYGGRANEQFF. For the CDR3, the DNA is TGTGCCAGCAGTTACGGCGGGAGGGCCAATGAGCAGTTCTTC.